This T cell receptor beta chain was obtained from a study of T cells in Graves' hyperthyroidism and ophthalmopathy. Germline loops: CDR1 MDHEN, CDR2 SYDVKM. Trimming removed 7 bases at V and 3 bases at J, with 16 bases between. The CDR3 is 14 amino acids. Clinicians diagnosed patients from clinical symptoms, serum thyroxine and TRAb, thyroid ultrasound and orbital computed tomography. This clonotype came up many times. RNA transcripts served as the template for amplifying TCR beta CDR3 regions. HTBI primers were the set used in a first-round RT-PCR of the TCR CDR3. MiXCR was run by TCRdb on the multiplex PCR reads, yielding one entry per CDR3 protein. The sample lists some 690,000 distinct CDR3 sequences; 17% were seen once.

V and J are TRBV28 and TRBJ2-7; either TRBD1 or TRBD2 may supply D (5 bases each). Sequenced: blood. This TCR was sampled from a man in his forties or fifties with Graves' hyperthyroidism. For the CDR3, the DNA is TGTGCCAGCACCATGGGGGATACAATCTACGAGCAGTACTTC. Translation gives CASTMGDTIYEQYF.